This TCR beta chain is drawn from a study of blood T cell repertoires in COVID-19. Study overall: Collection of acute and convalescent COVID-19 samples took place in the United States, Italy and Spain.

V was shortened by 5 bases and J by 2 bases, with 16 bases between the two germline ends. This CDR3 has 16 residues. The V gene's germline CDR1 is SGHTA and CDR2 FQGTGA. The assay was immunoSEQ multiplex PCR, and TCRdb's table has in-frame clones only and misses some. The table lists about 47,000 clones, just under 70% of them singletons. The clonotype originates from a man aged 80 or over with acute or convalescent COVID-19. Input material: peripheral blood. The rearrangement links TRBV7-3 to TRBJ2-1, with unresolved D. The CDR3 nucleotides read TGTGCCAGCAGCGCCGTGGGCGCGACAACCTACAATGAGCAGTTCTTC. Translated, it gives CASSAVGATTYNEQFF.